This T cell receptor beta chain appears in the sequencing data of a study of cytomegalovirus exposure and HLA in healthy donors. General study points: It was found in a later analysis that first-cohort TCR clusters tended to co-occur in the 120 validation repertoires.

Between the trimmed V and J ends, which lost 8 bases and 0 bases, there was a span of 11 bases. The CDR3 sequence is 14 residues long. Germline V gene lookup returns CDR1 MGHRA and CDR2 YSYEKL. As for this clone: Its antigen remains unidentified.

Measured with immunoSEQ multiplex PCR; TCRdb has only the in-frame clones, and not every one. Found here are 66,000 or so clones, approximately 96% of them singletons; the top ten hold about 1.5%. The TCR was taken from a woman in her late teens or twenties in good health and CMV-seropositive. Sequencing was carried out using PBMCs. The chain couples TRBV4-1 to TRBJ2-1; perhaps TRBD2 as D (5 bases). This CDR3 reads CASQGGSSYNEQFF. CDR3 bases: TGCGCCAGCCAAGGAGGAAGCTCCTACAATGAGCAGTTCTTC.